The source of this TCR beta chain is a study of pediatric ulcerative colitis. Germline trimming cut 4 bases from V and 4 bases from J; bases unmatched to any gene: 5. CDR3 length: 15 amino acids. Germline-derived CDR1 and CDR2 are MNHEY and SVGAGI. During colonoscopy, one to two rectal pinch biopsies were collected. Turning to this clone: The same CDR3 can be traced to other DNA sequences in this sample.

Profiled with immunoSEQ multiplex PCR; TCRdb holds only in-frame clones, not every one. The data contain 17,000 or so clones, about 74% of them singletons. The rearrangement uses TRBV6-5 and TRBJ2-1; TRBD2 agrees at 9 bases. Sequenced input: gut tissue. This TCR was recovered from a girl under 18 with moderate ulcerative colitis. The CDR3 region has the DNA TGTGCCAGCAGTTCGGCGGGGGGGAATTACAATGAGCAGTTCTTC. Translating gives CASSSAGGNYNEQFF.